This T cell receptor beta chain was sequenced during a study of blood T cells in healthy people across ages. This clonotype was counted a few times. The target antigen is unknown. A J-beta primer mix and a sample-barcoded 5' primer were used in a second PCR of roughly 7 to 12 cycles. From the 5' RACE reads, TCRdb called clonotypes with MiXCR, one entry per CDR3 protein. The data show around 780,000 distinct CDR3 sequences, with roughly 26% seen just once and around 3% held by the top ten. Germline CDR1 is SGHRS and CDR2 is YFSETQ. The CDR3 spans 15 residues. Between the trimmed V and J ends, which lost 3 bases and 0 bases, there was a span of 10 bases. Study-wide points: The diversity estimates, figures obtained from one million T cells, were considered underestimates.

The sample also formed part of further work on T cells of mothers and their children. That paper notes: Each mother gave over 9.5 million TCR beta CDR3 reads; each child, several million.

The TCR comes from a boy aged 10-17 years in good health. Sequenced material: blood. The chain is built from TRBV5-1 and TRBJ1-3, with D possibly being TRBD1 (5 bases). In DNA form, the CDR3 reads TGCGCCAGCAGCTGGGACTCCAGCTCTGGAAACACCATATATTTT. It translates to CASSWDSSSGNTIYF.